This T cell receptor beta chain comes out of a study of T cell responses to AZD1222 COVID-19 vaccine. The study, taken as a whole, reports: Just a handful of AZD1222 recipients were seropositive at baseline.

The repertoire was sequenced with immunoSEQ multiplex PCR; TCRdb's copy has only in-frame clones and lacks some. The table records 150,000 to 200,000 clones, around 94% of them present only once. For this clone: Its antigen is not identified.

The V gene's germline CDR1 is MNHEY and CDR2 SVGAGI. V lost 6 bases, J lost 6 bases, and 11 bases lay in between. CDR3 length equals 13 residues. The rearrangement links TRBV6-5 to TRBJ2-2, with D possibly TRBD2 on 5 matching bases. This receptor was obtained from an adult who received the MenACWY meningococcal vaccine as a control. This material consisted of peripheral blood, taken 28 days after the second dose of the MenACWY control vaccine. CDR3 residues: CASRPGGSGELFF. DNA of the CDR3: TGTGCCAGCAGACCCGGCGGGTCCGGGGAGCTGTTTTTT.